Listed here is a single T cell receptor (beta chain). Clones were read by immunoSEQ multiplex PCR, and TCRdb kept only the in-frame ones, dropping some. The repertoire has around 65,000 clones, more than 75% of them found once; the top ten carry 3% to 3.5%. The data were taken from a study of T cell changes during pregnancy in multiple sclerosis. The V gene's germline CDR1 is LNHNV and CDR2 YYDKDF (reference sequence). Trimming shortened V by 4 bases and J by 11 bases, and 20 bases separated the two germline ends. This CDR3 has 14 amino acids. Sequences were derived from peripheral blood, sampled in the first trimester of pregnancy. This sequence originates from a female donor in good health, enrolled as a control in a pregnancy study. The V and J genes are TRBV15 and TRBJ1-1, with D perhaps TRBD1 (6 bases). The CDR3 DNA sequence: TGTGCCACCAGCATTACAGGGCTTTCGTTAGGGGCTTTCTTT. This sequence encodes CATSITGLSLGAFF.